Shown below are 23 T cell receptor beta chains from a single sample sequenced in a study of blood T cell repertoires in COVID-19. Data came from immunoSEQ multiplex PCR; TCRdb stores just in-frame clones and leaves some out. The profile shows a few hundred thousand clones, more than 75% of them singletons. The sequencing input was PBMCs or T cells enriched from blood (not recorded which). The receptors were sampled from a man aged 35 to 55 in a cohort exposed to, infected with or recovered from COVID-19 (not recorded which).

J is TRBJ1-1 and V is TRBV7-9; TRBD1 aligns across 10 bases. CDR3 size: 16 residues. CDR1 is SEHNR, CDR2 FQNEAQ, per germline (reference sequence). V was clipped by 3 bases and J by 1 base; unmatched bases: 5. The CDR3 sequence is CASSLGQGIRNTEAFF. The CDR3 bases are TGTGCCAGCAGCTTGGGACAGGGGATAAGGAACACTGAAGCTTTCTTT.

This CDR3 reads CASSRRRSYNEQFF. The CDR3 nucleotides read TGTGCCAGTAGTAGGAGGCGCTCCTACAATGAGCAGTTCTTC. The rearrangement links TRBV19 to TRBJ2-1, with TRBD2 as a possible D gene (5 bases). This CDR3 region has 14 residues. Germline V gene lookup returns CDR1 LNHDA and CDR2 SQIVND (reference sequence). The V end lost 4 bases, the J end lost 0 bases, and 7 bases lay between the germline ends. The complete variable domain, with remaining parts taken from reference TRBV19 and TRBJ2-1, reads DGGITQSPKYLFRKEGQNVTLSCEQNLNHDAMYWYRQDPGQGLRLIYYSQIVNDFQKGDIAEGYSVSREKKESFPLTVTSAQKNPTAFYLCASSRRRSYNEQFFGPGTRLTVL.

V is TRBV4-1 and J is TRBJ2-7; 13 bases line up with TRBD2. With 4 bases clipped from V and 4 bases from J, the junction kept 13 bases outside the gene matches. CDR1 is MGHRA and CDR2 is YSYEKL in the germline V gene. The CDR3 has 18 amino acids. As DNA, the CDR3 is TGCGCCAGCAGCCTAGCGGATCCTCGGACTAGCGGGAGTTACGAGCAGTACTTC. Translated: CASSLADPRTSGSYEQYF.

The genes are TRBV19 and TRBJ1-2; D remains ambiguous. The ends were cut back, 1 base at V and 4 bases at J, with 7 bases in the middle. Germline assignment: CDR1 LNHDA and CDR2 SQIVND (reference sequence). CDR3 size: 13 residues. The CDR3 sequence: CASSIVPVYGYTF. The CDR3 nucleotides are TGTGCCAGTAGTATAGTCCCAGTCTATGGCTACACCTTC.

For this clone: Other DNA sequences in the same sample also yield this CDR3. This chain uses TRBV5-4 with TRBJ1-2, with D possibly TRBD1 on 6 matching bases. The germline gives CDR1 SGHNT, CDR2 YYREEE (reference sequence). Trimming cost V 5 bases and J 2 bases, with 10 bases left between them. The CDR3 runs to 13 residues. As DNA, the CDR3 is TGTGCCAGCAGTCCGGACAGCAACTATGGCTACACCTTC. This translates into CASSPDSNYGYTF.

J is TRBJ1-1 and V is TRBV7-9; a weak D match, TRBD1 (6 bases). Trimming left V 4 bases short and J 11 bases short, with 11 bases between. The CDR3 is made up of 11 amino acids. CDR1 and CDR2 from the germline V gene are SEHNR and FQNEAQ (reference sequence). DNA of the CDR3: TGTGCCAGCAGCTCAGACAGGTCCGCTTTCTTT. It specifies CASSSDRSAFF. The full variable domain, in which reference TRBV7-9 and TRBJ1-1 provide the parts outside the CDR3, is DTGVSQNPRHKITKRGQNVTFRCDPISEHNRLYWYRQTLGQGPEFLTYFQNEAQLEKSRLLSDRFSAERPKGSFSTLEIQRTEQGDSAMYLCASSSDRSAFFGQGTRLTVV.

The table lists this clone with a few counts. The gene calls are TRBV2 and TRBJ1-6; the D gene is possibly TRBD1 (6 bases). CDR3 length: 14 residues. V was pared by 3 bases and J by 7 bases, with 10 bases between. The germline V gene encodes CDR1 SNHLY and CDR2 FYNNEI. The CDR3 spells CASSERTANSPLHF. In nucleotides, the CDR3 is TGTGCCAGCAGTGAGAGGACAGCAAATTCACCCCTCCACTTT.

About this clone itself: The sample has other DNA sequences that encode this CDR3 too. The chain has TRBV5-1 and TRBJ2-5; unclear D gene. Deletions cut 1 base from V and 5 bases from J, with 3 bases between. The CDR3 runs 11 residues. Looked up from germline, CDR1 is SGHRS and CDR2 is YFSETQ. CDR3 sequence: CASSLQETQYF. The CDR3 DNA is TGCGCCAGCAGCTTGCAGGAGACCCAGTACTTC.

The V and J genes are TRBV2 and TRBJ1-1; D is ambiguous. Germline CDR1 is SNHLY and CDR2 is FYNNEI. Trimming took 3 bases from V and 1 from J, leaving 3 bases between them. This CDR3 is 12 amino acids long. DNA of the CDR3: TGTGCCAGCAGTGACAGGAACACTGAAGCTTTCTTT. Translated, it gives CASSDRNTEAFF.

This CDR3 is CSVPQGGTEAFF. The CDR3 DNA reads as TGCAGCGTTCCACAGGGGGGGACTGAAGCTTTCTTT. The chain links TRBV29-1 to TRBJ1-1, with 8 bases aligning to TRBD1. V trimming: 5 bases; J trimming: 5 bases; junction bases outside the gene matches: 4. The CDR3 sequence is 12 residues long. Germline V gene sequence: CDR1 SQVTM, CDR2 ANQGSEA. The whole variable domain, remainder taken from reference TRBV29-1 and TRBJ1-1, is SAVISQKPSRDICQRGTSLTIQCQVDSQVTMMFWYRQQPGQSLTLIATANQGSEATYESGFVIDKFPISRPNLTFSTLTVSNMSPEDSSIYLCSVPQGGTEAFFGQGTRLTVV.

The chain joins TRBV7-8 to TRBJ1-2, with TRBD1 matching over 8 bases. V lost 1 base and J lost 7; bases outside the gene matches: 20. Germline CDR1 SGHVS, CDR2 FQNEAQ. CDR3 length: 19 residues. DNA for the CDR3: TGTGCCAGCAGCTTAGTTTTCTGGACAGGGTCGGCGTTCGTGAGTGGCTACACCTTC. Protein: CASSLVFWTGSAFVSGYTF. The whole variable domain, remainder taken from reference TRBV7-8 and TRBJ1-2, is GAGVSQSPRYKVAKRGQDVALRCDPISGHVSLFWYQQALGQGPEFLTYFQNEAQLDKSGLPSDRFFAERPEGSVSTLKIQRTQQEDSAVYLCASSLVFWTGSAFVSGYTFGSGTRLTVV.

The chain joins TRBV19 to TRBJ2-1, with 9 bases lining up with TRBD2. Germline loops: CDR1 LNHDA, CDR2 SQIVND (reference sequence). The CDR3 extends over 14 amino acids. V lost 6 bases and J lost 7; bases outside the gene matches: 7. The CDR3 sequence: CASRVAGGPNEQFF. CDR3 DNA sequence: TGTGCCAGTAGGGTGGCGGGAGGGCCGAATGAGCAGTTCTTC. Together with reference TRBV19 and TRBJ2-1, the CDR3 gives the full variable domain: DGGITQSPKYLFRKEGQNVTLSCEQNLNHDAMYWYRQDPGQGLRLIYYSQIVNDFQKGDIAEGYSVSREKKESFPLTVTSAQKNPTAFYLCASRVAGGPNEQFFGPGTRLTVL.

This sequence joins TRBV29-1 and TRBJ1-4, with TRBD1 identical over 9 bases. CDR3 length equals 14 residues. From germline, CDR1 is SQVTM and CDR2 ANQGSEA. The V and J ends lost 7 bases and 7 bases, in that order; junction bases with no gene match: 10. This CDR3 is CSATQGANAEKLFF. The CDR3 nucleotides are TGCAGCGCCACACAGGGGGCGAATGCTGAAAAACTGTTTTTT.

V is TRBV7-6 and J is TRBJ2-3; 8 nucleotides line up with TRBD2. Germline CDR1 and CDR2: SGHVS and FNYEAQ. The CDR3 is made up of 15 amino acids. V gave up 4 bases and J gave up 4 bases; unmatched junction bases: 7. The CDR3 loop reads CASSSQAGVADTQYF. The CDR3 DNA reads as TGTGCCAGCAGCTCGCAAGCGGGAGTCGCAGATACGCAGTATTTT. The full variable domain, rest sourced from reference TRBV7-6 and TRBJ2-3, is GAGVSQSPRYKVTKRGQDVALRCDPISGHVSLYWYRQALGQGPEFLTYFNYEAQQDKSGLPNDRFSAERPEGSISTLTIQRTEQRDSAMYRCASSSQAGVADTQYFGPGTRLTVL.

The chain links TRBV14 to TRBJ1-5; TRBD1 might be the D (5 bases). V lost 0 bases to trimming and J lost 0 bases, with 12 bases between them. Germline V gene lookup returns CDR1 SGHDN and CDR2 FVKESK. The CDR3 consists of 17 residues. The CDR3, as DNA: TGTGCCAGCAGCCAAGAGGAGGGACGGTATAGCAATCAGCCCCAGCATTTT. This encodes CASSQEEGRYSNQPQHF.

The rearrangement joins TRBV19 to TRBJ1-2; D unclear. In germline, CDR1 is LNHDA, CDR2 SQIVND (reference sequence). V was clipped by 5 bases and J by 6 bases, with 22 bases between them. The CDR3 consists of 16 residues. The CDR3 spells CASSPRHGRRGDGYTF. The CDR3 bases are TGTGCCAGTAGTCCGAGACATGGACGACGGGGAGATGGCTACACCTTC.

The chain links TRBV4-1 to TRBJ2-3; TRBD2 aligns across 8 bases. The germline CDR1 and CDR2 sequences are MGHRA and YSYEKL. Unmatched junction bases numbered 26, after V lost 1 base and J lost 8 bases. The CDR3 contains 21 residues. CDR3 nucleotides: TGCGCCAGCAGCCAAGCCCCCGGGACTAGTTTTTTCGGGGACGGGTGGGGTACGCAGTATTTT. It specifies CASSQAPGTSFFGDGWGTQYF.

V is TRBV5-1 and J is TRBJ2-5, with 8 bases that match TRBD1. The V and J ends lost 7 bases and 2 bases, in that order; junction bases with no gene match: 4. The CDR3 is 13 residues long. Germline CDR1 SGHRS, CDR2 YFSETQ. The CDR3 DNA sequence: TGCGCCAGCGGGACAGGTGGACAAGAGACCCAGTACTTC. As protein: CASGTGGQETQYF.

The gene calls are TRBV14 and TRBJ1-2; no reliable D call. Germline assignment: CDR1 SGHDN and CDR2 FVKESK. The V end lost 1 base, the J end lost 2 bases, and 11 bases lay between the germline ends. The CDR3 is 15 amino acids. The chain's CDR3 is CASSQASGGNYGYTF. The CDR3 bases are TGTGCCAGCAGCCAAGCGTCGGGAGGGAACTATGGCTACACCTTC.

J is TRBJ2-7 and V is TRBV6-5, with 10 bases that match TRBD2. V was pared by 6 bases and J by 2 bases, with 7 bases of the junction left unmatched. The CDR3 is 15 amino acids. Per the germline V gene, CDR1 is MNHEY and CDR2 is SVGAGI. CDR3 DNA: TGTGCCAGCAGACCCATAGCGGGAGGAGCCTACGAGCAGTACTTC. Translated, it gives CASRPIAGGAYEQYF.

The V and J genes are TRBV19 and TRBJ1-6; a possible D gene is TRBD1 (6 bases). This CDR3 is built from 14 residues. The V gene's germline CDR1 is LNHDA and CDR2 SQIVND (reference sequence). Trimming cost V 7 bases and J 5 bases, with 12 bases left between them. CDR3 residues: CASNRRGDNSPLHF. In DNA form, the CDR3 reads TGTGCCAGTAACCGCAGGGGCGATAATTCACCCCTCCACTTT.

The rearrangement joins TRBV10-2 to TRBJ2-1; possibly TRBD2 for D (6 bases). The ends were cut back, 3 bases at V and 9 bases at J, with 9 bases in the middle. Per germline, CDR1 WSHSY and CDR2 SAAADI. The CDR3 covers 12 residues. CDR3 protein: CASSELAGEQFF. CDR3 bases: TGCGCCAGCAGTGAACTAGCCGGTGAGCAGTTCTTC.

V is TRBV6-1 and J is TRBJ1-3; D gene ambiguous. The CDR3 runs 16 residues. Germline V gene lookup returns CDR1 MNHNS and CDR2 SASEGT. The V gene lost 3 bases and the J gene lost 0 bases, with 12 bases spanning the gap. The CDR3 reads CASSDARRFSGNTIYF. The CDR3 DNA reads TGTGCCAGCAGTGACGCCCGGAGATTCTCTGGAAACACCATATATTTT.